Sequencing of this TCR beta chain was carried out in a study of T cell repertoires in cytomegalovirus infection. Study at large: In the study, CMV epitopes included recently identified HLA-C-restricted and well-studied HLA-B-restricted ones. Based on public TCR beta signatures, there were indications of CMV infection and of a matching HLA type. Study-wide points: Using cumulative public TCR beta family frequency, the authors identified those who carried CMV together with the relevant HLA.

MiXCR, applied by TCRdb to the reads, yields one record per CDR3 protein. The sample lists fewer than 950,000 distinct CDR3 sequences; approximately 32% were seen once. Germline CDR1 is SGHTA and CDR2 is FQGNSA. The CDR3 length is 15 residues. Trimming removed 3 bases at V and 3 bases at J, with 11 bases between. This clonotype was recorded a few times. Its specificity is unknown. The sequenced sample was cultured CD8+ T cells from PBMCs, obtained from culture after CMV antigen stimulation. The TCR originated in a human donor in good health (CMV status not recorded). Some clones in this sample may be carry-over from other donors' samples. The V and J genes are TRBV7-2 and TRBJ1-4, with TRBD1 as a possible D gene (6 bases). CDR3 protein: CASSFGQFPNEKLFF. The CDR3 DNA sequence: TGTGCCAGCAGCTTCGGACAGTTTCCTAATGAAAAACTGTTTTTT.